One and the same sample provided the 5 T cell receptor beta chains below, sequenced in a study of T-cell memory formation after mild COVID-19. Via MiXCR, TCRdb re-called the 5' RACE reads, giving one row per CDR3 protein. Of some 340,000 distinct CDR3 sequences in the sample, 10% to 15% were seen once. Sequenced input: PBMCs or a T cell subset sorted from them (not recorded which). These receptor sequences come from a man younger than 35 who had mild COVID-19 (a few samples of this study predate the infection). Cell type and time point are not known.

This clonotype was detected a few times. This chain links TRBV24-1 with TRBJ2-1, with D perhaps being TRBD1 or TRBD2 (5 bases each). The germline V gene encodes CDR1 KGHDR and CDR2 SFDVKD. This CDR3 region has 16 residues. Trimming removed 1 base at V and 9 bases at J, with 18 bases between. Here the CDR3 DNA reads TGTGCCACCAGTGATTTCAGAGGGGCAGCCTCGAGTGAGCAGTTCTTC. Translation gives CATSDFRGAASSEQFF.

This clonotype occurred a few times. The V gene is TRBV6-2 or TRBV6-3, the J gene TRBJ1-5; 7 bases are a match to TRBD1. The CDR3 is made up of 13 amino acids. V lost 5 bases and J lost 7; bases outside the gene matches: 5. CDR1 and CDR2 from the germline V gene are MNHEY and SVGEGT. The CDR3 loop is CASSAPGGQPQHF. As DNA, the CDR3 is TGTGCCAGCAGTGCACCAGGGGGGCAGCCCCAGCATTTT.

The sample holds many counts of this clonotype. This chain connects TRBV7-2 to TRBJ1-5, with a weak D call TRBD1 (6 bases). Trimming removed 5 bases from V and 5 bases from J, with 10 bases in between. From germline, CDR1 is SGHTA and CDR2 FQGNSA. This CDR3 comprises 13 residues. As DNA, the CDR3 is TGTGCCAGCAGCGTACAGGGTGATCAGCCCCAGCATTTT. As protein: CASSVQGDQPQHF.

The V gene is TRBV21-1, the J gene TRBJ1-4; the D call TRBD1 from the table was never checked on the DNA. TRBV21-1 is listed as a pseudogene. The CDR3 sequence is 16 residues long. CDR3 loop: CASSKACQDINEKLFF. The CDR3 coding sequence is TGTGCCAGCAGCAAAGCGTGCCAGGACATCAATGAAAAACTGTTTTTT.

The rearrangement joins TRBV11-2 to TRBJ2-1, with D possibly being TRBD2 (5 bases). The V gene lost 6 bases and the J gene lost 0 bases, with 15 bases spanning the gap. In germline, CDR1 is SGHAT, CDR2 FQNNGV. The CDR3 sequence is 16 residues long. This CDR3 is CASSSLTGSSYNEQFF. CDR3 in DNA: TGTGCCAGCAGTAGCTTAACGGGGAGCTCCTACAATGAGCAGTTCTTC.